These T cell receptor beta chains were read from a single sample in a study of Graves' ophthalmopathy and Graves' hyperthyroidism. TCRdb reanalysed the multiplex PCR reads using MiXCR and keeps one entry per CDR3 protein. The sample has more than 300,000 distinct CDR3 sequences; roughly 15% are singletons. The sample taken for sequencing was peripheral blood. These receptors all come from a woman between 18 and 29 years old with stable Graves' hyperthyroidism. The CDR3 runs from the conserved cysteine through the conserved F or W. Fields, in order: J gene, clone size, D gene, V gene, CDR3 protein, CDR3 DNA. The D gene is left open where the match is weak. Clone size is given for some rows only: seen once, a few or many times, or a class if the clone is expanded.

>TRBJ1-1|many|-|TRBV9
CASGTPNTEAFF
TGTGCCAGTGGAACACCGAACACTGAAGCTTTCTTT
>TRBJ1-1|many|-|TRBV7-9
CASSLGGQNEAFF
TGTGCCAGCAGCTTAGGGGGGCAGAATGAAGCTTTCTTT
>TRBJ1-2|many|TRBD1|TRBV6-2/TRBV6-3
CASSYSGQGGRGGYTF
TGTGCCAGCAGTTACTCGGGACAGGGAGGTCGTGGTGGCTACACCTTC
>TRBJ1-1|many|TRBD1|TRBV7-8
CASSRTGVNTEAFF
TGTGCCAGCAGCAGGACAGGGGTGAACACTGAAGCTTTCTTT
>TRBJ1-1|many|-|TRBV12-3/TRBV12-4
CASRARGGRTEAFF
TGTGCCAGCAGAGCCCGGGGGGGAAGGACTGAAGCTTTCTTT
>TRBJ1-1|-|-|TRBV30
CAWTSGNTEAFF
TGTGCCTGGACCTCAGGGAACACTGAAGCTTTCTTT
>TRBJ2-7|few|TRBD2|TRBV13
CASSLSRGVSYEQYF
TGTGCCAGCAGCTTATCTCGGGGGGTATCCTACGAGCAGTACTTC
>TRBJ2-2|-|-|TRBV3-1
CASSQRLPRGYTGELFF
TGTGCCAGCAGCCAGAGACTCCCAAGAGGGTACACCGGGGAGCTGTTTTTT
>TRBJ2-5|many|TRBD2|TRBV6-2/TRBV6-3
CASSYSQRGAAETQYF
TGTGCCAGCAGTTACTCCCAGCGGGGAGCCGCGGAGACCCAGTACTTC
>TRBJ2-2|many|-|TRBV11-2
CASSLVLHTITGELFF
TGTGCCAGCAGCTTAGTTTTGCACACTATTACCGGGGAGCTGTTTTTT
>TRBJ2-5|-|TRBD1|TRBV4-1
CASSHPDRVKKETQYF
TGCGCCAGCAGCCACCCGGACAGGGTAAAGAAGGAGACCCAGTACTTC
>TRBJ1-6|many|TRBD1|TRBV24-1
CATSEGGQVRNSPLHF
TGTGCCACCAGTGAGGGGGGACAGGTGAGGAATTCACCCCTCCACTTT
>TRBJ1-2|many|-|TRBV12-3/TRBV12-4
CASSLALANYGYTF
TGTGCCAGCAGTTTGGCCCTTGCTAACTATGGCTACACCTTC
>TRBJ1-1|-|-|TRBV19
CASSITPGAMFMNTEACF
TGTGCTAGTAGTATAACGCCAGGGGCAATGTTCATGAACACTGAAGCTTGCTTT
>TRBJ1-1|-|-|TRBV12-3/TRBV12-4
CASSLGGIQGLRNTEAFF
TGTGCCAGCAGTTTAGGGGGAATACAGGGTCTGAGGAACACTGAAGCTTTCTTT
>TRBJ1-1|many|-|TRBV7-3
CASSSGRGEAFF
TGTGCCAGCAGTTCGGGGCGGGGTGAAGCTTTCTTT
>TRBJ2-2|many|-|TRBV7-9
CASSPPDGATGELFF
TGTGCCAGCAGCCCACCCGACGGGGCCACCGGGGAGCTGTTTTTT
>TRBJ1-1|-|-|TRBV10-2
CASRLAANTEAFF
TGCGCCAGCAGACTGGCCGCGAACACTGAAGCTTTCTTT
>TRBJ2-5|many|TRBD2|TRBV12-3/TRBV12-4
CASSPRLAGGKETQYF
TGTGCCAGCAGTCCCCGACTAGCGGGGGGGAAAGAGACCCAGTACTTC
>TRBJ1-5|many|-|TRBV7-8
CASSPRRILGQPQHF
TGTGCCAGCAGCCCACGGCGGATTTTGGGACAGCCCCAGCATTTT
>TRBJ2-7|many|TRBD1|TRBV19
CATSWGTGYSYEQYF
TGTGCCACCTCCTGGGGGACAGGTTATTCCTACGAGCAGTACTTC
>TRBJ1-2|many|TRBD1|TRBV6-4
CASSSIRTGGDGSGYTF
TGTGCCAGCAGCTCGATTAGGACAGGGGGGGATGGTAGTGGCTACACCTTC
>TRBJ1-2|many|-|TRBV20-1
CSARDGRANDGYTF
TGCAGTGCTAGAGATGGCAGGGCAAACGATGGCTACACCTTC
>TRBJ1-1|many|TRBD1|TRBV7-8
CASSLAGTGRDTEAFF
TGTGCCAGCAGCTTAGCCGGGACAGGGCGGGACACTGAAGCTTTCTTT
>TRBJ2-5|many|TRBD2|TRBV20-1
CSPMERGEETQYF
TGCAGTCCAATGGAGCGGGGAGAAGAGACCCAGTACTTC
>TRBJ1-2|many|-|TRBV10-3
CAIGLGAHYGYTF
TGTGCCATCGGACTAGGGGCCCACTATGGCTACACCTTC
>TRBJ2-5|few|-|TRBV2
CASGNAAQYF
TGTGCCAGCGGTAATGCGGCCCAGTACTTC
>TRBJ2-7|once|TRBD2|TRBV7-2
CASSFGLAFIDEQYF
TGTGCCAGCAGCTTCGGACTAGCCTTCATCGACGAGCAGTACTTC
>TRBJ1-1|many|TRBD1|TRBV6-1
CASRRQGTAEAFF
TGTGCCAGCAGGCGACAGGGAACTGCTGAAGCTTTCTTT
>TRBJ2-5|many|TRBD2|TRBV20-1
CSAKGQRGPMGETQYF
TGCAGTGCTAAAGGACAGCGGGGGCCAATGGGTGAGACCCAGTACTTC
>TRBJ1-3|few|-|TRBV28
CAGSAGFGGNTIYF
TGTGCCGGGTCAGCGGGTTTTGGTGGAAACACCATATATTTT
>TRBJ2-2|many|-|TRBV14
CASSRGVRRISNTGELFF
TGTGCCAGCAGCCGGGGCGTTCGGCGGATCTCGAACACCGGGGAGCTGTTTTTT
>TRBJ1-1|-|-|TRBV4-1
CASSQVRHTEAFF
TGCGCCAGCAGCCAAGTAAGGCACACTGAAGCTTTCTTT
>TRBJ1-2|many|-|TRBV29-1
CSVTQGGNYGYTF
TGCAGCGTTACACAGGGTGGCAACTATGGCTACACCTTC
>TRBJ2-7|many|-|TRBV4-1
CASSQAGPGATYEQYF
TGCGCCAGCAGCCAAGCGGGTCCAGGGGCTACCTACGAGCAGTACTTC
>TRBJ2-1|-|TRBD2|TRBV11-2
CASSLGTSGGAYNEQFF
TGTGCCAGCAGCCTCGGGACTAGCGGGGGGGCTTACAATGAGCAGTTCTTC
>TRBJ2-2|many|TRBD1|TRBV12-5
CASGLGGPNTGELFF
TGTGCTAGTGGTTTAGGGGGCCCGAACACCGGGGAGCTGTTTTTT
>TRBJ2-5|many|-|TRBV12-3/TRBV12-4
CASSLNLGAGALRETQYF
TGTGCCAGCAGTTTAAATCTCGGGGCAGGGGCCCTCAGGGAGACCCAGTACTTC
>TRBJ2-7|-|-|TRBV2
CASSGPGTSSYEQYF
TGTGCCAGCAGTGGTCCAGGGACGAGCTCCTACGAGCAGTACTTC
>TRBJ2-7|many|TRBD1|TRBV3-1
CASTTRDRGTYEQYF
TGTGCCAGCACCACAAGAGACAGGGGAACCTACGAGCAGTACTTC
>TRBJ2-5|many|-|TRBV9
CASSVAGGQTQYF
TGTGCCAGCAGCGTAGCGGGTGGCCAGACCCAGTACTTC
>TRBJ2-5|many|TRBD1|TRBV12-3/TRBV12-4
CASSYGTGRTQYF
TGTGCCAGCAGTTACGGGACAGGTCGGACCCAGTACTTC
>TRBJ1-2|many|-|TRBV29-1
CSVPGDRYGYTF
TGCAGCGTTCCCGGGGACCGCTATGGCTACACCTTC
>TRBJ2-3|many|TRBD2|TRBV2
CASSGGGLVATDTQYF
TGTGCCAGCAGTGGGGGCGGACTAGTCGCCACAGATACGCAGTATTTT
>TRBJ2-5|-|TRBD1|TRBV20-1
CSARDSDRGQSGQETQYF
TGCAGTGCTAGAGATTCTGACAGGGGGCAGTCCGGGCAAGAGACCCAGTACTTC
>TRBJ2-7|many|-|TRBV15
CATSRDPGNEQYF
TGTGCCACCAGCAGAGATCCAGGGAACGAGCAGTACTTC
>TRBJ1-1|many|TRBD1|TRBV9
CASSDATGATEAFF
TGTGCCAGCAGCGATGCGACAGGGGCCACTGAAGCTTTCTTT
>TRBJ1-1|many|-|TRBV6-2/TRBV6-3
CASSYSGGRTEAFF
TGTGCCAGCAGTTACTCGGGGGGCCGGACTGAAGCTTTCTTT
>TRBJ1-6|many|TRBD1|TRBV7-2
CASTLPTGELSPLHF
TGTGCCAGCACCCTTCCTACAGGGGAACTTTCACCCCTCCACTTT